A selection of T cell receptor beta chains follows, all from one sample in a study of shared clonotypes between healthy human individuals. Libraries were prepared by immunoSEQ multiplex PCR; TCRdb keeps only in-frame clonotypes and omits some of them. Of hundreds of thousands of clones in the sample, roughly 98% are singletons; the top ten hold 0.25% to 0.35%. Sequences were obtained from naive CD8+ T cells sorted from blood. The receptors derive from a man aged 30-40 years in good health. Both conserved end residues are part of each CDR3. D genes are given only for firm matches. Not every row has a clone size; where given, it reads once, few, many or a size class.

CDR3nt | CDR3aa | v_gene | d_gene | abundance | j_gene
TGCAGCGCCGGGACAGGGGGCTACGAGCAGTACTTC | CSAGTGGYEQYF | TRBV29-1 | TRBD1 | - | TRBJ2-7
TGTGCCAGCAGTTTAGGTGGGAGCCCGTACAATGAGCAGTTCTTC | CASSLGGSPYNEQFF | TRBV27 | - | - | TRBJ2-1
TGTGCCAGCAGCCCTATTGGACAGGGGAGCCCCTACGAGCAGTACTTC | CASSPIGQGSPYEQYF | TRBV7-9 | TRBD1 | once | TRBJ2-7
TGTGCCAGCAGTTGGACAGGTTATGGATACGAGCAGTACTTC | CASSWTGYGYEQYF | TRBV27 | TRBD1 | - | TRBJ2-7
TGTGCCAGTTTGAACACTGAAGCTTTCTTT | CASLNTEAFF | TRBV2 | - | - | TRBJ1-1
TGCGCCAGCAGTGAGTGGGACAATGAGCAGTTCTTC | CASSEWDNEQFF | TRBV10-2 | - | - | TRBJ2-1
TGTGCCAGCAGCTTAGTTAGCAGCCGCACAGATACGCAGTATTTT | CASSLVSSRTDTQYF | TRBV7-6 | - | - | TRBJ2-3
TGTGCCAGCAGTGATGGGAGGACCGGGGAGCTGTTTTTT | CASSDGRTGELFF | TRBV2 | - | - | TRBJ2-2
TGTGCCAGCAGCCGAACAACTAGCGGGACGATCCAGACCCAGTACTTC | CASSRTTSGTIQTQYF | TRBV7-6 | TRBD2 | - | TRBJ2-5
TGTGCCAGCAGCCAAGTACCCGGGTTTGAGCAGTTCTTC | CASSQVPGFEQFF | TRBV14 | - | - | TRBJ2-1
TGCGCCAGCAGCCAAGTACTGGACCACATTCAGTACTTC | CASSQVLDHIQYF | TRBV4-1 | - | - | TRBJ2-4
TGTGCCAGCAGTTTAGGGGCTAGCGGATCCTACAATGAGCAGTTCTTC | CASSLGASGSYNEQFF | TRBV27 | TRBD2 | - | TRBJ2-1
TGTGCCACCGGACTAGCGGGAGAAGGCGGGGAGCTGTTTTTT | CATGLAGEGGELFF | TRBV19 | TRBD2 | - | TRBJ2-2
TGTGCCAGCAGCCTCGGGACGGTAAGCAATCAGCCCCAGCATTTT | CASSLGTVSNQPQHF | TRBV11-2 | - | - | TRBJ1-5
TGTGCCAGCAGTCGGGACAGGGGGCTGAACACTGAAGCTTTCTTT | CASSRDRGLNTEAFF | TRBV7-2 | TRBD1 | - | TRBJ1-1
TGTGCCACCGGGAGCGGGAGGGCCTACAATGAGCAGTTCTTC | CATGSGRAYNEQFF | TRBV15 | TRBD2 | - | TRBJ2-1